This T cell receptor (beta chain) was recorded in a study of tumor-infiltrating lymphocytes in primary liver carcinoma. Findings and caveats of the study: Owing to bulk unsorted samples, no comparison was made between CD4+ and CD8+ repertoires. A significantly higher top-250-clone fraction was recorded for tumors than for blood (p = 0.039).

Concerning this clonotype itself: What it recognizes is unknown.

Both blood RNA, taken from unsorted whole blood, and germline DNA were extracted. These patients lived with chronic HBV infection and had never been treated. The collection of 4 to 5 milliliters of peripheral blood preceded surgery. A primer matching the constant region was used to make TCR beta cDNA from 450 to 500 ng of total RNA. Libraries for TCR beta were built through three nested multiplex PCR rounds, which together made up a slightly modified ARM-PCR procedure. Use of TRBV1-TRBV30 forward primers with a C-beta reverse primer characterized the first two PCR rounds, which lasted ten to eleven cycles each. TCRdb passed the multiplex PCR reads through MiXCR, listing each CDR3 protein once. The table records about 180,000 distinct CDR3 sequences, over 50% of them present only once. The J segment lost 6 bases and the V segment lost 3 bases, leaving 5 bases of the junction unmatched. Germline V lookup: CDR1 MGHDK, CDR2 SYGVNS. The CDR3 has 14 amino acids.

The chain uses TRBV25-1 and TRBJ2-7; 10 nucleotides match TRBD1. Sequencing used peripheral blood. This TCR derives from a man in his forties or fifties with primary liver carcinoma and hepatitis B virus infection. The CDR3 nucleotides read TGTGCCAGCAGTGAGTGGGACAGGGGCCTCGAGCAGTACTTC. Its translation is CASSEWDRGLEQYF.